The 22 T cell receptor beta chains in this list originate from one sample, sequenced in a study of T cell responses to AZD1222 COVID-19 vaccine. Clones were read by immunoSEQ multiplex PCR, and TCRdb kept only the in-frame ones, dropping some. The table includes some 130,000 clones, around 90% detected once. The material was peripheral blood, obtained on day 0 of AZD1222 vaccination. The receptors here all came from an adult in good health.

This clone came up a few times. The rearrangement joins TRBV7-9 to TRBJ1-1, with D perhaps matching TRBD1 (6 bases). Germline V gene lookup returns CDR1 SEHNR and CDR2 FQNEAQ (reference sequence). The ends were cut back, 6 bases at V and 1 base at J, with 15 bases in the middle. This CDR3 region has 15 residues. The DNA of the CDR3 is TGTGCCAGCAGGCGAGGGGGTGGCTCGAACACTGAAGCTTTCTTT. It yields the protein CASRRGGGSNTEAFF.

CDR3 bases: TGTGCCAGCAGTGCCGGACAGGGCAGGGTCACTGAAGCTTTCTTT. Amino acid sequence: CASSAGQGRVTEAFF. V gene TRBV5-4 combines with J gene TRBJ1-1, with 8 bases aligning to TRBD1. The germline V gene has CDR1 SGHNT and CDR2 YYREEE (reference sequence). V was clipped by 5 bases and J by 4 bases; unmatched bases: 10. The CDR3 length is 15 residues.

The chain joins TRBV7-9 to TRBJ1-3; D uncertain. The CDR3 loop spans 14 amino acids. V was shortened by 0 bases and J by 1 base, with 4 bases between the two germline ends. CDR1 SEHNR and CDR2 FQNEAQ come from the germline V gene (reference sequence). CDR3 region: CASSLAGSGNTIYF. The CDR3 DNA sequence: TGTGCCAGCAGCTTAGCAGGGTCTGGAAACACCATATATTTT. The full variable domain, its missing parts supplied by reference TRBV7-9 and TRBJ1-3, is DTGVSQNPRHKITKRGQNVTFRCDPISEHNRLYWYRQTLGQGPEFLTYFQNEAQLEKSRLLSDRFSAERPKGSFSTLEIQRTEQGDSAMYLCASSLAGSGNTIYFGEGSWLTVV.

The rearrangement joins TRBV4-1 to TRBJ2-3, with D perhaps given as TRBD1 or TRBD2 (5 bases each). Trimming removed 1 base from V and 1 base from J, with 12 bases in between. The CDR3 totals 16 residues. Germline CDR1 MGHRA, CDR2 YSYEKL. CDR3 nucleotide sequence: TGCGCCAGCAGCCAAGGGCGACGGGGCGGCACAGATACGCAGTATTTT. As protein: CASSQGRRGGTDTQYF.

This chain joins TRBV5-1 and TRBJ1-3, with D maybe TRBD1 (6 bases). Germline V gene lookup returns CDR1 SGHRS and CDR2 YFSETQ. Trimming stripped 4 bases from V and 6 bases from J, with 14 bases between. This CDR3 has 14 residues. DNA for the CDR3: TGCGCCAGCAGCCCCCAGGGGTGGGAAAACACCATATATTTT. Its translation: CASSPQGWENTIYF. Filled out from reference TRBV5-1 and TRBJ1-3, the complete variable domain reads KAGVTQTPRYLIKTRGQQVTLSCSPISGHRSVSWYQQTPGQGLQFLFEYFSETQRNKGNFPGRFSGRQFSNSRSEMNVSTLELGDSALYLCASSPQGWENTIYFGEGSWLTVV.

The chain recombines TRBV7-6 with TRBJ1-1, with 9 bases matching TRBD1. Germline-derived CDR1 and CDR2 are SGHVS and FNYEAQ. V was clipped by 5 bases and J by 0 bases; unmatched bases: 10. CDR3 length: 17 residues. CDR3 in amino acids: CASSTTPGQGLNTEAFF. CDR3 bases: TGTGCCAGCAGCACAACCCCGGGACAGGGTCTGAACACTGAAGCTTTCTTT.

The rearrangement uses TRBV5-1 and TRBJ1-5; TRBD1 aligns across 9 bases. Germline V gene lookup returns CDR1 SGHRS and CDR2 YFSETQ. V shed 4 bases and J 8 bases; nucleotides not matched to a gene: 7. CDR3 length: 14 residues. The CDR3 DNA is TGCGCCAGCAGCACCGGACAGGGGACGAAGCCCCAGCATTTT. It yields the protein CASSTGQGTKPQHF.

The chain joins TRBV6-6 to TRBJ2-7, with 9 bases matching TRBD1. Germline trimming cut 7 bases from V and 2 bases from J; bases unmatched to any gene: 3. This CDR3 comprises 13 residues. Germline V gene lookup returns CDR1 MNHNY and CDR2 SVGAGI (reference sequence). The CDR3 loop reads CASTDRGPYEQYF. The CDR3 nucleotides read TGTGCCAGCACGGACAGGGGCCCCTACGAGCAGTACTTC.

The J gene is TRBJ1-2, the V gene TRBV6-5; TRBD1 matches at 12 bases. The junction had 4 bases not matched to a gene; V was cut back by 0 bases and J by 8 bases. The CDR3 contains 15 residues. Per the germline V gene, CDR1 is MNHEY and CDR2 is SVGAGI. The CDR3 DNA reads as TGTGCCAGCAGTTACTCGGGACAGGGGGCGAGCGGCTACACCTTC. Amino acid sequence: CASSYSGQGASGYTF.

The CDR3 sequence is CASSLLVGESFETQYF. CDR3 DNA: TGTGCCAGCAGCCTTCTAGTGGGGGAGAGTTTCGAGACCCAGTACTTC. This chain connects TRBV5-6 to TRBJ2-5, with D perhaps matching TRBD1 or TRBD2 (5 bases each). Trimming removed 4 bases from V and 5 bases from J, with 21 bases in between. Germline loops: CDR1 SGHDT, CDR2 YYEEEE. CDR3 length: 16 residues.

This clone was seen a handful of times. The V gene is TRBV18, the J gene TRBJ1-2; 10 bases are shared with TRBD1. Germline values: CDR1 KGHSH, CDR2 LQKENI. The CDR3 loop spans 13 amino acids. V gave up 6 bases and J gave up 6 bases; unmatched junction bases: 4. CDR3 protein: CASSRGTGDGYTF. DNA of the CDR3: TGTGCCAGCTCCCGTGGGACAGGGGATGGCTACACCTTC.

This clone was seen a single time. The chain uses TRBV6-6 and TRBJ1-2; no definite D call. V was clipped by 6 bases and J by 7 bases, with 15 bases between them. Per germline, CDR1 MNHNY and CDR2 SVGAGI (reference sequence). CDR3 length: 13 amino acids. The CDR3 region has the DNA TGTGCCAGCAGCACGATGTTGACTTCTGGCTACACCTTC. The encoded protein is CASSTMLTSGYTF.

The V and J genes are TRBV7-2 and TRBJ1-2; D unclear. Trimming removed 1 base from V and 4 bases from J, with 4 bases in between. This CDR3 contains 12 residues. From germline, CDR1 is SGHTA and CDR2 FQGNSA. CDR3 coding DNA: TGTGCCAGCAGCTTAGGAGTCTATGGCTACACCTTC. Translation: CASSLGVYGYTF.

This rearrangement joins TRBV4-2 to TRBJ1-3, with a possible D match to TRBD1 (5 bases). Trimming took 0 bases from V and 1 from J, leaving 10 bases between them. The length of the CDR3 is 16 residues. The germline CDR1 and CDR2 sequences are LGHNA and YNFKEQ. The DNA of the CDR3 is TGTGCCAGCAGCCAAGAAGACAGAAGTTCTGGAAACACCATATATTTT. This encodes CASSQEDRSSGNTIYF.

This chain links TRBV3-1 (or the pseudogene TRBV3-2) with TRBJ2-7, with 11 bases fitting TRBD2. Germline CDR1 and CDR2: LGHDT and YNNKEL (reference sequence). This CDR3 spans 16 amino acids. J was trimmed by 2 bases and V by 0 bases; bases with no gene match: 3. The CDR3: CASSQDQTSGAYEQYF. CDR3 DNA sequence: TGTGCCAGCAGCCAAGATCAGACTAGCGGGGCCTACGAGCAGTACTTC.

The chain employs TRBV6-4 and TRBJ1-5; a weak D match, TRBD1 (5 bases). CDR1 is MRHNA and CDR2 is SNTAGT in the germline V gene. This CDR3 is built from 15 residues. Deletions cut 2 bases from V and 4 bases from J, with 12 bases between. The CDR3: CASSDGMGGNQPQHF. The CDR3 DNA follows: TGTGCCAGCAGTGACGGGATGGGGGGGAATCAGCCCCAGCATTTT.

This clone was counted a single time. CDR3 loop: CASSLEGRYTEAFF. The CDR3 coding sequence is TGTGCCAGCAGCTTGGAGGGTCGTTACACTGAAGCTTTCTTT. The chain joins TRBV5-5 to TRBJ1-1; D not resolved. Germline lookup yields CDR1 SGHKS and CDR2 YYEKEE (reference sequence). CDR3 size: 14 residues. Between the trimmed V and J ends, which lost 0 bases and 3 bases, there was a span of 9 bases.

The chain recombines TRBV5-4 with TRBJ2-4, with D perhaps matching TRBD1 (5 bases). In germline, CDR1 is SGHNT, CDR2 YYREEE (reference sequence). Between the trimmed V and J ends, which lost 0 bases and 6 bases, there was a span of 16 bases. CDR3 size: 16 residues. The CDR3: CASSLEAGSAGNIQYF. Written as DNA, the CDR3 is TGTGCCAGCAGCTTGGAGGCAGGGTCGGCCGGAAACATTCAGTACTTC. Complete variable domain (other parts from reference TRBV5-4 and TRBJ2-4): ETGVTQSPTHLIKTRGQQVTLRCSSQSGHNTVSWYQQALGQGPQFIFQYYREEENGRGNFPPRFSGLQFPNYSSELNVNALELDDSALYLCASSLEAGSAGNIQYFGAGTRLSVL.

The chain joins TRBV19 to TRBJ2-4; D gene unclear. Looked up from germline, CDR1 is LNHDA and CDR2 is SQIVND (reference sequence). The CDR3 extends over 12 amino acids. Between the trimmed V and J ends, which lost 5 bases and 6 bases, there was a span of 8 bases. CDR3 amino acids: CASSWPGNIQYF. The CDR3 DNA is TGTGCCAGTAGTTGGCCGGGAAACATTCAGTACTTC.

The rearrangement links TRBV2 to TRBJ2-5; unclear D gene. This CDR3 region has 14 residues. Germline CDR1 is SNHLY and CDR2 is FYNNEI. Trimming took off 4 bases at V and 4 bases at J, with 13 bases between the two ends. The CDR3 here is CASSGVSTSETQYF. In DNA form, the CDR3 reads TGTGCCAGCAGTGGGGTGTCTACCTCAGAGACCCAGTACTTC.

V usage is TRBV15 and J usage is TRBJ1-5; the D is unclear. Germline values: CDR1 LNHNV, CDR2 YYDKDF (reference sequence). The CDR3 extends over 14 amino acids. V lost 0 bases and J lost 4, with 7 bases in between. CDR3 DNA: TGTGCCACCAGCAGAGATGGGGTTAATCAGCCCCAGCATTTT. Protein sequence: CATSRDGVNQPQHF.

The CDR3 here is CASSYGLGLDQPQHF. CDR3 sequence (DNA): TGTGCCAGCAGTTACGGATTGGGGTTAGACCAGCCCCAGCATTTT. V usage is TRBV6-2 or TRBV6-3 and J usage is TRBJ1-5, with D unclear. This CDR3 spans 15 amino acids. V lost 2 bases to trimming and J lost 7 bases, with 15 bases between them. Germline V gene lookup returns CDR1 MNHEY and CDR2 SVGEGT.